The present TCR beta chain was sequenced within a study of early T cells in non-severe SARS-CoV-2 infection. Background on the study: Sequencing input comprised bulk RNA from unsorted whole blood; chain pairing was not available.

This clonotype has only a few counts. With 4 bases removed from V and 3 bases from J, the gap between germline ends came to 11 bases. Germline CDR1 MNHEY, CDR2 SMNVEV (reference sequence). The length of the CDR3 is 14 residues. TCRdb re-analysed the 5' RACE reads in MiXCR, keeping a single row per CDR3 protein. The sample has tens of thousands of distinct CDR3 sequences; 8% to 10% are singletons. The sequence derives from an adult who was a healthcare worker with PCR-confirmed SARS-CoV-2 infection or an uninfected control (not recorded which). The chain uses TRBV27 and TRBJ2-3, with D unclear. The sample was whole blood, taken at baseline. This CDR3 reads CASSSPSETDTQYF. CDR3 coding DNA: TGTGCCAGCAGTTCCCCCTCTGAGACAGATACGCAGTATTTT.